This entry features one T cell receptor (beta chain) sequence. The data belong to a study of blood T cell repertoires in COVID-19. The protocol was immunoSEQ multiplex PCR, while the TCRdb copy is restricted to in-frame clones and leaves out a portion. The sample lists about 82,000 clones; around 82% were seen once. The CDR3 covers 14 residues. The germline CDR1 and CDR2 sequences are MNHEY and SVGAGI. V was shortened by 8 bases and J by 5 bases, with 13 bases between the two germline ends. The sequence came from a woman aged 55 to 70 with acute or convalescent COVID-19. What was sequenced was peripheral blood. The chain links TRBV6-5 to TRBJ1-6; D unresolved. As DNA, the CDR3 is TGTGCCAGCGGTTTAGGAGCGAATAATTCACCCCTCCACTTT. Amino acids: CASGLGANNSPLHF.